This entry features one T cell receptor (beta chain) sequence. This record belongs to a study of identifying expanded T cells in peripheral blood. TCRdb keeps only in-frame clones here, not all; method: immunoSEQ multiplex PCR. This table has 97,000 or so clones, about nine tenths appearing once. CDR3 size: 15 residues. In germline, CDR1 is MNHEY, CDR2 SVGAGI. The V end was cut by 5 bases, the J end by 2 bases, with 10 bases between. Sequenced: blood. This clonotype originated in a person aged 18 to 75 in good health. The rearrangement uses TRBV6-5 and TRBJ2-6; maybe TRBD1 (5 bases). This CDR3 is CASSLSGTGANVLTF. CDR3 coding DNA: TGTGCCAGCAGTCTGTCAGGGACTGGGGCCAACGTCCTGACTTTC.